The 16 T cell receptor beta chains below come from one sample, sequenced in a study of identical twins. TCRdb reanalysed the 5' RACE reads using MiXCR and keeps one entry per CDR3 protein. This table has about 900,000 distinct CDR3 sequences, about 12% appearing once. This sample also belongs to another study, concerning yellow fever vaccine responses in identical twins.

Source material: PBMCs. The receptor source for this set is a woman under 30 in good health.

This clonotype came up once. The chain combines TRBV3-1 with TRBJ2-1; no definite D call. Trimming cost V 4 bases and J 8 bases, with 15 bases left between them. The CDR3 has 14 amino acids. CDR1 LGHDT and CDR2 YNNKEL come from the germline V gene (reference sequence). CDR3 DNA: TGTGCCAGCAGCCTCCCGCACGGGCCTCATGAGCAGTTCTTC. Its protein product is CASSLPHGPHEQFF.

This clonotype was seen a handful of times. The chain has TRBV24-1 and TRBJ2-3, with 8 bases that match TRBD2. Germline lookup yields CDR1 KGHDR and CDR2 SFDVKD. This CDR3 has 13 residues. J gave up 7 bases and V 6 bases, and 5 bases lay outside the gene matches. CDR3 nucleotides: TGTGCCACCAGTTACCAGCGGGGGAATACGCAGTATTTT. Translation: CATSYQRGNTQYF.

In its sample, this clonotype was seen many times. The rearrangement joins TRBV5-1 to TRBJ1-2; no reliable D call. Trimming took off 0 bases at V and 7 bases at J, with 7 bases between the two ends. Germline V gene lookup returns CDR1 SGHRS and CDR2 YFSETQ. This CDR3 spans 12 amino acids. The CDR3 DNA reads TGCGCCAGCAGCTTGGAGGGTGCTGGCTACACCTTC. Its protein is CASSLEGAGYTF.

The rearrangement uses TRBV29-1 and TRBJ2-7, with D unresolved. V shed 4 bases and J shed 1 base, with 14 bases lying between them. The CDR3 extends over 14 amino acids. Germline CDR1 SQVTM, CDR2 ANQGSEA. The DNA of the CDR3 is TGCAGCGTTGGTTTAACAGAAAGGTCCTACGAGCAGTACTTC. It is translated as CSVGLTERSYEQYF.

This clonotype was recorded a few times. This chain uses TRBV19 with TRBJ1-6; 7 bases match TRBD1. The CDR3 totals 16 residues. Germline V gene lookup returns CDR1 LNHDA and CDR2 SQIVND (reference sequence). V lost 4 bases to trimming and J lost 7 bases; unmatched junction nucleotides: 10. The CDR3 coding sequence is TGTGCCAGTAGTACCCCAACCATCAGGGGGAATTCACCCCTCCACTTT. Its translation is CASSTPTIRGNSPLHF.

There are a few counts of this clonotype. This chain uses TRBV20-1 with TRBJ1-2; a possible D gene is TRBD1 (5 bases). The CDR3 is made up of 12 amino acids. From germline, CDR1 is DFQATT and CDR2 SNEGSKA (reference sequence). Trimming shortened V by 4 bases and J by 7 bases, and 13 bases separated the two germline ends. The DNA for the CDR3 is TGCAGTGCTATCATAGGGGCTAGTGGCTACACCTTC. It encodes CSAIIGASGYTF.

This clonotype was seen a handful of times. This chain connects TRBV11-2 to TRBJ2-1; 12 nucleotides line up with TRBD2. Losses at the gene ends were 2 bases for V and 6 bases for J; bases not matched to a gene: 5. CDR3 size: 16 residues. In germline, CDR1 is SGHAT, CDR2 FQNNGV. The CDR3 DNA follows: TGTGCCAGCAGCTTACAGACTAGCGGGAGTAGCAATGAGCAGTTCTTC. Amino acids: CASSLQTSGSSNEQFF.

In this sample, this clonotype turned up a few times. V and J are TRBV20-1 and TRBJ2-7; TRBD1 matches at 7 bases. Germline CDR1 is DFQATT and CDR2 is SNEGSKA (reference sequence). The CDR3 contains 14 residues. This CDR3 is CRTKARDSSYEQYV. For the CDR3, the DNA is TGCAGGACAAAAGCCAGGGACAGCTCCTACGAGCAGTACGTC.

CDR3 nucleotide sequence: TGCAGTGCTAGTGCAGCCTACAATGAGCAGTTCTTC. Translating gives CSASAAYNEQFF. The chain couples TRBV20-1 to TRBJ2-1; unclear D gene. Trimming shortened V by 3 bases and J by 2 bases, and 5 bases separated the two germline ends. Germline V lookup: CDR1 DFQATT, CDR2 SNEGSKA (reference sequence). This CDR3 comprises 12 residues.

The chain recombines TRBV9 with TRBJ2-7; no clear D. V gave up 3 bases and J gave up 1 base, with 11 bases separating them. CDR3 size: 14 residues. From germline, CDR1 is SGDLS and CDR2 YYNGEE. The CDR3 protein is CASSADTVSYEQYF. CDR3 nucleotide sequence: TGTGCCAGCAGCGCCGATACAGTTTCCTACGAGCAGTACTTC.

The V gene is TRBV18, the J gene TRBJ1-1; D may be TRBD1 (6 bases). CDR1 and CDR2 (germline): KGHSH, LQKENI. The CDR3 loop spans 15 amino acids. V lost 0 bases and J lost 2, with 10 bases in between. CDR3 DNA sequence: TGTGCCAGCTCACCACCGCCAGGGGTCAACACTGAAGCTTTCTTT. It codes for CASSPPPGVNTEAFF.

The chain joins TRBV28 to TRBJ2-5; 10 bases agree with TRBD1. CDR3 size: 16 residues. Trimming at V came to 3 bases and at J to 5 bases, leaving 9 bases not matched to a gene. Germline values: CDR1 MDHEN, CDR2 SYDVKM. CDR3 in DNA: TGTGCCAGCAGTTTCTTCCGGACAGGGGGGACGGAGACCCAGTACTTC. Translation: CASSFFRTGGTETQYF.

The V gene is TRBV20-1, the J gene TRBJ2-7, with a possible D match to TRBD2 (6 bases). CDR1 and CDR2 from the germline V gene are DFQATT and SNEGSKA (reference sequence). The CDR3 has 12 residues. Trimming cost V 6 bases and J 13 bases, with 22 bases left between them. For the CDR3, the DNA is TGCAGTGCCCTCGCCGACAACGGGAGAGATTACGTC. This encodes CSALADNGRDYV.

The sample holds a few counts of this clonotype. This sequence joins TRBV3-1 and TRBJ2-3, with 13 bases matching TRBD2. The J segment lost 2 bases and the V segment lost 3 bases, leaving 5 bases of the junction unmatched. The CDR3 has 17 residues. Germline V gene lookup returns CDR1 LGHDT and CDR2 YNNKEL (reference sequence). DNA of the CDR3: TGTGCCAGCAGCCATCGGACTAGCGGGAGTTCCACAGATACGCAGTATTTT. Protein: CASSHRTSGSSTDTQYF.

This clonotype was found a few times. V and J are TRBV24-1 and TRBJ2-1; the match to TRBD1 covers 7 bases. The germline V gene encodes CDR1 KGHDR and CDR2 SFDVKD. The CDR3 contains 18 residues. V trimming: 4 bases; J trimming: 5 bases; junction bases outside the gene matches: 16. The CDR3 nucleotides read TGTGCCACCAGTGAACACGACAGGGTATGGGAAGCTCACAATGAGCAGTTCTTC. Residues: CATSEHDRVWEAHNEQFF.

The V gene is TRBV20-1, the J gene TRBJ2-2, with a tentative D call TRBD1 (5 bases). This CDR3 comprises 15 residues. V lost 6 bases and J 6 bases, leaving 20 bases between the germline ends. CDR1 is DFQATT, CDR2 SNEGSKA, per germline (reference sequence). CDR3 nucleotide sequence: TGCAGTGCGCGAAATGACAGAAAGGCGTCCGGGGAGCTGTTTTTT. Amino acid sequence: CSARNDRKASGELFF.